This T cell receptor beta chain was observed in a study of shared clonotypes between healthy human individuals. Study-level results: Investigators collected only blood, and repertoires in tissues likely differ.

Remarks on this clone: Its antigen is unknown.

The assay was immunoSEQ multiplex PCR, and TCRdb's table has in-frame clones only and misses some. This sample has approximately 2,000,000 clones, with around 93% found just once. Germline CDR1 is SGHRS and CDR2 is YFSETQ. This CDR3 is 17 amino acids long. After removal of 3 bases from V and 2 bases from J, the junction contained 14 bases not matched to a gene. The chain carries TRBV5-1 and TRBJ2-7, with TRBD1 matching 7 bases. Input material: naive CD4+ T cells from PBMCs. Subset denoted: CD45RA+ positively selected. The sequence came from a man younger than 35 in good health. Some clones in this sample may be carry-over from other donors' samples. CDR3 sequence (DNA): TGCGCCAGCAGCTCGCGTTTCTACAGGGGAAAAACCTACGAGCAGTACTTC. Translating it yields CASSSRFYRGKTYEQYF.